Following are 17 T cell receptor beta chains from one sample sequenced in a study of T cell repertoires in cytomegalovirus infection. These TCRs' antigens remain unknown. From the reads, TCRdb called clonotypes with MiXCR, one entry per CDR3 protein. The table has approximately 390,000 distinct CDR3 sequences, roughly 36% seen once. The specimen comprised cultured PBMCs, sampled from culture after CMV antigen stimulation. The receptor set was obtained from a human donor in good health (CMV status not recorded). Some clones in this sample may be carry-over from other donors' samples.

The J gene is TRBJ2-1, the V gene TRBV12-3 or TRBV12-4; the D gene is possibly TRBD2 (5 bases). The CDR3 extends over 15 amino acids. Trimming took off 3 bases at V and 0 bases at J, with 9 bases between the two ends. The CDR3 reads CASSLPTSSYNEQFF. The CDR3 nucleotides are TGTGCCAGCAGTTTGCCTACTAGCTCCTACAATGAGCAGTTCTTC.

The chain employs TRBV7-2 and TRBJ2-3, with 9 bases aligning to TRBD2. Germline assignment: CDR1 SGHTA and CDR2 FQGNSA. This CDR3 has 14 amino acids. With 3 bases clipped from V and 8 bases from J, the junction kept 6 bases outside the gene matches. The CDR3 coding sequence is TGTGCCAGCAGCTTCGGACTAGCGCATGCTACGCAGTATTTT. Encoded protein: CASSFGLAHATQYF. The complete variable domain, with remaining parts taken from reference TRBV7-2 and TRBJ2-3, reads GAGVSQSPSNKVTEKGKDVELRCDPISGHTALYWYRQSLGQGLEFLIYFQGNSAPDKSGLPSDRFSAERTGGSVSTLTIQRTQQEDSAVYLCASSFGLAHATQYFGPGTRLTVL.

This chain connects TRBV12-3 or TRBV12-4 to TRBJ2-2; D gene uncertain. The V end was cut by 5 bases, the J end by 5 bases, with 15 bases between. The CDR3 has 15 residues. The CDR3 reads CASSPPSSQTGELFF. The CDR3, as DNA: TGTGCCAGCAGTCCCCCTTCGAGTCAGACCGGGGAGCTGTTTTTT.

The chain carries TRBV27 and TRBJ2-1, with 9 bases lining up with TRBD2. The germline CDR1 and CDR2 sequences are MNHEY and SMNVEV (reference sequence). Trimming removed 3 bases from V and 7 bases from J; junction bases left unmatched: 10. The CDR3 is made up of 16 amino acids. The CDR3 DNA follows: TGTGCCAGCAGTTTGAGGGCAGCGGGAGGCCTTAATGAGCAGTTCTTC. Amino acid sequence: CASSLRAAGGLNEQFF.

This chain's CDR3 is CASSQQGANLFSEQYF. The CDR3, as DNA: TGTGCCAGCAGTCAACAGGGGGCCAATTTGTTCAGCGAGCAGTACTTC. The chain couples TRBV25-1 to TRBJ2-7, with 9 bases fitting TRBD1. CDR1 is MGHDK, CDR2 SYGVNS, per germline. J lost 6 bases, V lost 5 bases, and 14 bases had no gene match. The length of the CDR3 is 16 residues.

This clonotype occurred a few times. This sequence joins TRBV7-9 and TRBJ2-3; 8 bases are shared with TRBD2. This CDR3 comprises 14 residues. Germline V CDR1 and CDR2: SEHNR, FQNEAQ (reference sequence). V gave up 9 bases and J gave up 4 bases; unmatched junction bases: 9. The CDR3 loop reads CASRPSGSSDTQYF. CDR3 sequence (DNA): TGTGCCAGTCGCCCGAGCGGGAGTTCAGATACGCAGTATTTT. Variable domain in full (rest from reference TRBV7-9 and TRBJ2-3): DTGVSQNPRHKITKRGQNVTFRCDPISEHNRLYWYRQTLGQGPEFLTYFQNEAQLEKSRLLSDRFSAERPKGSFSTLEIQRTEQGDSAMYLCASRPSGSSDTQYFGPGTRLTVL.

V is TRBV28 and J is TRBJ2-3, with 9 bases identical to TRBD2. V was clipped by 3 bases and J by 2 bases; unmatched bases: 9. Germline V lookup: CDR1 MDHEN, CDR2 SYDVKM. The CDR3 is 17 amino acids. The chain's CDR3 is CASSFQAGGPHTDTQYF. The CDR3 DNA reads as TGTGCCAGCAGTTTTCAGGCGGGAGGGCCTCACACAGATACGCAGTATTTT.

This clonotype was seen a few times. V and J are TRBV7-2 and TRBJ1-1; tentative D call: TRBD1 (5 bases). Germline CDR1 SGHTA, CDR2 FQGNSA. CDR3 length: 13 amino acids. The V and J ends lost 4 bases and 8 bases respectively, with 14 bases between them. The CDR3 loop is CASSSIAGDEAFF. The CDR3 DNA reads TGTGCCAGCAGCTCCATCGCGGGGGACGAAGCTTTCTTT.

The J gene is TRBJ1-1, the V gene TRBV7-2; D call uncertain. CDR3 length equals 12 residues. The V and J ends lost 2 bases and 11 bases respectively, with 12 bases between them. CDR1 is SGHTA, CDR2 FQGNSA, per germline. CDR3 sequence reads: CASSLFPVRAFF. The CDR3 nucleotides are TGTGCCAGCAGCTTATTCCCCGTGCGGGCTTTCTTT.

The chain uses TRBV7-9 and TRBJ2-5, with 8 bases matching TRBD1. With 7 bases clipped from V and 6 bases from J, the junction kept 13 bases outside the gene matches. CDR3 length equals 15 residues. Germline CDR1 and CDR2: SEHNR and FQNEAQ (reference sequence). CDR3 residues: CASNHARDRSKTQYF. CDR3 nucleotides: TGTGCCAGCAACCATGCCCGGGACAGGTCGAAGACCCAGTACTTC.

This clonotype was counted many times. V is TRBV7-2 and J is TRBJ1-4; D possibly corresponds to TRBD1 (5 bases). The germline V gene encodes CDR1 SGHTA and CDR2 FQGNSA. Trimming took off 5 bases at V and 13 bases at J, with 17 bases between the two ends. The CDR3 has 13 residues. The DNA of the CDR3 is TGTGCCAGCAGCCCCAACCGGGGGGATGGACTGTTTTTT. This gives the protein CASSPNRGDGLFF.

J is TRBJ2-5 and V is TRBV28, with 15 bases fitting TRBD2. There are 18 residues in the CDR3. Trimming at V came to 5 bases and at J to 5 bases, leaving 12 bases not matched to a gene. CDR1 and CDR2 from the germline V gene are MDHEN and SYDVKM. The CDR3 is CASSRGTSGRMFGETQYF. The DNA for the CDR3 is TGTGCCAGCAGTAGAGGGACTAGCGGGAGGATGTTTGGGGAGACCCAGTACTTC.

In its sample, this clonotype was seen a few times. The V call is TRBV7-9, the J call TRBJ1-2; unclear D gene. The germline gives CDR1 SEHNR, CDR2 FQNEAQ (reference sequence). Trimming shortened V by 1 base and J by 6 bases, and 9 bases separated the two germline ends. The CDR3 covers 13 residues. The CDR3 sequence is CASSLDLGDGYTF. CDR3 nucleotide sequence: TGTGCCAGCAGCTTAGATTTGGGCGATGGCTACACCTTC. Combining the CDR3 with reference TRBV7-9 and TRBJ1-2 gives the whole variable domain DTGVSQNPRHKITKRGQNVTFRCDPISEHNRLYWYRQTLGQGPEFLTYFQNEAQLEKSRLLSDRFSAERPKGSFSTLEIQRTEQGDSAMYLCASSLDLGDGYTFGSGTRLTVV.

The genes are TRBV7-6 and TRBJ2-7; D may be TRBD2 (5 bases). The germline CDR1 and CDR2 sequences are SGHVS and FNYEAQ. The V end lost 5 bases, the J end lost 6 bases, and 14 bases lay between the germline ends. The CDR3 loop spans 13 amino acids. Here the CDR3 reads CASSPRARGEQYV. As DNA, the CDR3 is TGTGCCAGCAGCCCGAGGGCCCGGGGCGAGCAGTACGTC.

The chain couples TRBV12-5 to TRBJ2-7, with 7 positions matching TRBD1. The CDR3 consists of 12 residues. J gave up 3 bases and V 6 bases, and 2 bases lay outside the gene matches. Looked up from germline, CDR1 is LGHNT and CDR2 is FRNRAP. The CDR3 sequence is CASGTGHYEQYF. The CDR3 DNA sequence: TGTGCTAGTGGGACAGGGCACTACGAGCAGTACTTC.

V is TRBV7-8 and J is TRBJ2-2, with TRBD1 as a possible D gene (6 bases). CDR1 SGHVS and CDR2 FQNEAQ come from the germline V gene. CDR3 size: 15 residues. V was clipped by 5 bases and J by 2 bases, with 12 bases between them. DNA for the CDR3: TGTGCCAGCAGCACACGGGACATCAACACCGGGGAGCTGTTTTTT. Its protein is CASSTRDINTGELFF.

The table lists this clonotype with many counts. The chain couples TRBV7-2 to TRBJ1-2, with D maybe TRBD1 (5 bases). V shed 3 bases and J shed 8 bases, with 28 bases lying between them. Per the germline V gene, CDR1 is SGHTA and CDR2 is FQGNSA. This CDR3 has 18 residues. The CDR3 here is CASSFGGTQGLGMGGYTF. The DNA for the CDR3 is TGTGCCAGCAGCTTCGGAGGGACGCAGGGACTGGGAATGGGCGGCTACACCTTC.